This T cell receptor (beta chain) was captured in a study of T cells in Graves' hyperthyroidism and ophthalmopathy. This clonotype occurred many times. It was RNA transcripts that yielded the amplified TCR beta CDR3 regions. A first-round RT-PCR of the TCR CDR3 used the HTBI primer set. TCRdb reanalysed the multiplex PCR reads using MiXCR and keeps one entry per CDR3 protein. The table has roughly 290,000 distinct CDR3 sequences, 13% seen once. The germline gives CDR1 MNHNS, CDR2 SASEGT. Germline trimming cut 5 bases from V and 0 bases from J; bases unmatched to any gene: 4. The CDR3 is made up of 15 amino acids.

This TCR came from a woman between 25 and 40 years old with Graves' hyperthyroidism that later progressed to Graves' ophthalmopathy. The chain has TRBV6-1 and TRBJ2-1; TRBD1 matches 7 bases. Specimen: blood. CDR3 residues: CASSPYRGSYNEQFF. In DNA, the CDR3 is TGTGCCAGCAGTCCGTACAGGGGCTCCTACAATGAGCAGTTCTTC.